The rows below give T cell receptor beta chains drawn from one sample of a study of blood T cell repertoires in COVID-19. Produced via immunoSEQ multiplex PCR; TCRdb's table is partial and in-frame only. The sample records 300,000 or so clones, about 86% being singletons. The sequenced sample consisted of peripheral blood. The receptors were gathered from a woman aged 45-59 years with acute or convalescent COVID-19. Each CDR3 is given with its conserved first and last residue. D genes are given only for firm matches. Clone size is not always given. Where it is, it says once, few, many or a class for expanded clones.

cdr3_aa: CASSVHGSTGANVLTF
cdr3_nt: TGTGCCAGCAGCGTTCACGGGAGTACCGGGGCCAACGTCCTGACTTTC
clone_size: NA
v_call: TRBV9
d_call: NA
j_call: TRBJ2-6

cdr3_aa: CASSLVAGKTYEQYF
cdr3_nt: TGTGCCAGCAGCTTAGTGGCAGGGAAGACCTACGAGCAGTACTTC
clone_size: once
v_call: TRBV7-8
d_call: NA
j_call: TRBJ2-7

cdr3_aa: CASSLAAAGANVLTF
cdr3_nt: TGTGCCAGCAGCTTGGCAGCGGCCGGGGCCAACGTCCTGACTTTC
clone_size: once
v_call: TRBV7-6
d_call: NA
j_call: TRBJ2-6

cdr3_aa: CASRGGGNEKLFF
cdr3_nt: TGTGCCAGCAGGGGAGGGGGTAATGAAAAACTGTTTTTT
clone_size: NA
v_call: TRBV9
d_call: NA
j_call: TRBJ1-4

cdr3_aa: CAISEVPQGADTEAFF
cdr3_nt: TGTGCCATCAGTGAGGTACCACAGGGAGCTGACACTGAAGCTTTCTTT
clone_size: NA
v_call: TRBV10-3
d_call: NA
j_call: TRBJ1-1

cdr3_aa: CASSLVNGALNTEAFF
cdr3_nt: TGTGCCAGCAGCTTAGTTAATGGGGCTTTGAACACTGAAGCTTTCTTT
clone_size: NA
v_call: TRBV7-2
d_call: NA
j_call: TRBJ1-1

cdr3_aa: CASSPGGGARLANEQFF
cdr3_nt: TGTGCCAGCAGCCCCGGCGGGGGGGCCCGGTTGGCGAATGAGCAGTTCTTC
clone_size: NA
v_call: TRBV6-4
d_call: TRBD2
j_call: TRBJ2-1

cdr3_aa: CASRPPGQGVTDTQYF
cdr3_nt: TGTGCCAGCAGACCTCCGGGACAGGGGGTCACAGATACGCAGTATTTT
clone_size: NA
v_call: TRBV5-4
d_call: TRBD1
j_call: TRBJ2-3

cdr3_aa: CSVVGQGVMDYGYTF
cdr3_nt: TGCAGCGTTGTAGGGCAGGGGGTCATGGACTATGGCTACACCTTC
clone_size: NA
v_call: TRBV29-1
d_call: TRBD1
j_call: TRBJ1-2

cdr3_aa: CASSSQTGTGYEQYF
cdr3_nt: TGCGCCAGCAGCTCCCAGACCGGGACAGGGTACGAGCAGTACTTC
clone_size: NA
v_call: TRBV5-1
d_call: TRBD1
j_call: TRBJ2-7

cdr3_aa: CASTEDISNQPQHF
cdr3_nt: TGTGCCAGCACCGAGGACATTAGCAATCAGCCCCAGCATTTT
clone_size: NA
v_call: TRBV7-2
d_call: NA
j_call: TRBJ1-5

cdr3_aa: CASSLERSSYEQYF
cdr3_nt: TGTGCCAGCAGCTTAGAGCGGAGCTCCTACGAGCAGTACTTC
clone_size: NA
v_call: TRBV7-2
d_call: NA
j_call: TRBJ2-7

cdr3_aa: CASSLRTGGITEAFF
cdr3_nt: TGTGCCAGCAGCCTACGGACAGGGGGCATCACTGAAGCTTTCTTT
clone_size: NA
v_call: TRBV7-8
d_call: TRBD1
j_call: TRBJ1-1

cdr3_aa: CASSSGGGQQETQYF
cdr3_nt: TGTGCCAGTAGTTCGGGTGGGGGACAACAAGAGACCCAGTACTTC
clone_size: NA
v_call: TRBV19
d_call: NA
j_call: TRBJ2-5

cdr3_aa: CASKLTSGTDTQYF
cdr3_nt: TGCGCCAGCAAGCTTACTAGCGGCACAGATACGCAGTATTTT
clone_size: NA
v_call: TRBV5-1
d_call: TRBD2
j_call: TRBJ2-3

cdr3_aa: CASSPSGEREKLFF
cdr3_nt: TGTGCCAGCAGCCCTTCAGGGGAACGAGAAAAACTGTTTTTT
clone_size: NA
v_call: TRBV7-3
d_call: NA
j_call: TRBJ1-4

cdr3_aa: CASSLGGLEETQYF
cdr3_nt: TGTGCCAGCAGCTTAGGGGGACTAGAAGAGACCCAGTACTTC
clone_size: NA
v_call: TRBV7-8
d_call: TRBD2
j_call: TRBJ2-5

cdr3_aa: CASSPRDSLDTGELFF
cdr3_nt: TGTGCCAGCAGCCCCCGGGACAGTCTCGACACCGGGGAGCTGTTTTTT
clone_size: NA
v_call: TRBV4-2
d_call: TRBD1
j_call: TRBJ2-2

cdr3_aa: CASSYTGTGVAFF
cdr3_nt: TGTGCCAGCAGTTACACCGGGACAGGGGTAGCTTTCTTT
clone_size: few
v_call: TRBV6-5
d_call: TRBD1
j_call: TRBJ1-1

cdr3_aa: CASNGQGNYGYTF
cdr3_nt: TGTGCCAGCAATGGACAGGGGAACTATGGCTACACCTTC
clone_size: NA
v_call: TRBV6-5
d_call: TRBD1
j_call: TRBJ1-2

cdr3_aa: CASSEGGRIYSNQPQHF
cdr3_nt: TGTGCCAGCAGTGAAGGGGGCAGAATCTATAGCAATCAGCCCCAGCATTTT
clone_size: NA
v_call: TRBV6-1
d_call: NA
j_call: TRBJ1-5

cdr3_aa: CASSSLVGQGNIQYF
cdr3_nt: TGTGCCAGCAGCTCGTTAGTTGGACAGGGAAACATTCAGTACTTC
clone_size: NA
v_call: TRBV5-4
d_call: TRBD1
j_call: TRBJ2-4

cdr3_aa: CASSPRTLTDTQYF
cdr3_nt: TGTGCCAGCAGCCCTCGGACTCTCACAGATACGCAGTATTTT
clone_size: NA
v_call: TRBV9
d_call: NA
j_call: TRBJ2-3

cdr3_aa: CASSPGGSNTEAFF
cdr3_nt: TGTGCCAGCTCACCGGGGGGATCGAACACTGAAGCTTTCTTT
clone_size: NA
v_call: TRBV18
d_call: NA
j_call: TRBJ1-1

cdr3_aa: CASSQGFHQPQHF
cdr3_nt: TGTGCCAGCAGCCAGGGTTTTCATCAGCCCCAGCATTTT
clone_size: NA
v_call: TRBV7-2
d_call: NA
j_call: TRBJ1-5

cdr3_aa: CASSLRGETQYF
cdr3_nt: TGTGCCAGCAGCTTAAGGGGAGAGACCCAGTACTTC
clone_size: NA
v_call: TRBV7-8
d_call: NA
j_call: TRBJ2-5

cdr3_aa: CASSSFGQGGEKLFF
cdr3_nt: TGCGCCAGCAGCTCATTTGGACAGGGGGGCGAAAAACTGTTTTTT
clone_size: few
v_call: TRBV5-1
d_call: TRBD1
j_call: TRBJ1-4

cdr3_aa: CAIQATGGGGELFF
cdr3_nt: TGTGCCATACAAGCCACAGGGGGCGGCGGGGAGCTGTTTTTT
clone_size: few
v_call: TRBV10-3
d_call: TRBD1
j_call: TRBJ2-2

cdr3_aa: CASGTDRRETQYF
cdr3_nt: TGTGCTAGTGGTACGGACAGACGGGAGACCCAGTACTTC
clone_size: NA
v_call: TRBV12-5
d_call: NA
j_call: TRBJ2-5

cdr3_aa: CASSQTGTGGFTEAFF
cdr3_nt: TGCGCCAGCAGCCAAACCGGGACAGGGGGCTTCACTGAAGCTTTCTTT
clone_size: NA
v_call: TRBV4-1
d_call: TRBD1
j_call: TRBJ1-1

cdr3_aa: CASSKTGTSTDTQYF
cdr3_nt: TGCGCCAGCAGTAAGACCGGGACTAGCACAGATACGCAGTATTTT
clone_size: NA
v_call: TRBV10-1
d_call: NA
j_call: TRBJ2-3

cdr3_aa: CASRGPGTGTQYF
cdr3_nt: TGTGCCAGCAGGGGCCCGGGGACTGGTACGCAGTATTTT
clone_size: NA
v_call: TRBV6-5
d_call: NA
j_call: TRBJ2-3

cdr3_aa: CASSILGGGNQPQHF
cdr3_nt: TGTGCCAGTAGTATCCTTGGGGGGGGGAATCAGCCCCAGCATTTT
clone_size: once
v_call: TRBV19
d_call: NA
j_call: TRBJ1-5

cdr3_aa: CASSPQETQYF
cdr3_nt: TGTGCCAGCAGTCCACAAGAGACCCAGTACTTC
clone_size: NA
v_call: TRBV7-9
d_call: NA
j_call: TRBJ2-5

cdr3_aa: CSAGGQGGTEAFF
cdr3_nt: TGCAGCGCCGGGGGACAGGGAGGGACTGAAGCTTTCTTT
clone_size: NA
v_call: TRBV29-1
d_call: TRBD1
j_call: TRBJ1-1

cdr3_aa: CASSLTGDGYTF
cdr3_nt: TGTGCCAGCAGTCTAACAGGGGATGGCTACACCTTC
clone_size: once
v_call: TRBV6-6
d_call: TRBD1
j_call: TRBJ1-2

cdr3_aa: CAIRGLRGSGYTF
cdr3_nt: TGTGCCATCAGGGGACTCAGGGGGTCTGGCTACACCTTC
clone_size: NA
v_call: TRBV10-3
d_call: TRBD1
j_call: TRBJ1-2

cdr3_aa: CASSRYNEQFF
cdr3_nt: TGTGCCAGCAGCCGCTACAATGAGCAGTTCTTC
clone_size: NA
v_call: TRBV12-3/TRBV12-4
d_call: NA
j_call: TRBJ2-1

cdr3_aa: CAWSSFTEAFF
cdr3_nt: TGTGCCTGGAGTTCGTTCACTGAAGCTTTCTTT
clone_size: NA
v_call: TRBV30
d_call: NA
j_call: TRBJ1-1

cdr3_aa: CASSLNPTGANTEAFF
cdr3_nt: TGTGCCAGCAGCTTAAACCCGACAGGGGCGAACACTGAAGCTTTCTTT
clone_size: NA
v_call: TRBV7-3
d_call: TRBD1
j_call: TRBJ1-1

cdr3_aa: CSARRGQGAFF
cdr3_nt: TGCAGTGCTAGAAGGGGACAGGGGGCTTTCTTT
clone_size: NA
v_call: TRBV20-1
d_call: TRBD1
j_call: TRBJ1-1

cdr3_aa: CASSTYDGQGDGYTF
cdr3_nt: TGCGCCAGCAGCACCTACGACGGACAGGGTGACGGCTACACCTTC
clone_size: NA
v_call: TRBV5-1
d_call: TRBD1
j_call: TRBJ1-2

cdr3_aa: CAWSVPGQQETQYF
cdr3_nt: TGTGCCTGGAGTGTTCCCGGACAGCAGGAGACCCAGTACTTC
clone_size: NA
v_call: TRBV30
d_call: NA
j_call: TRBJ2-5

cdr3_aa: CASSRQQETQYF
cdr3_nt: TGTGCCAGCAGCCGGCAGCAAGAGACCCAGTACTTC
clone_size: once
v_call: TRBV3-1/TRBV3-2
d_call: NA
j_call: TRBJ2-5

cdr3_aa: CASSMGHSSYEQYF
cdr3_nt: TGTGCCAGTAGTATGGGACATTCCTCCTACGAGCAGTACTTC
clone_size: NA
v_call: TRBV19
d_call: NA
j_call: TRBJ2-7

cdr3_aa: CASSTGTVREQYF
cdr3_nt: TGTGCCAGCAGCACGGGGACAGTTAGGGAGCAGTACTTC
clone_size: NA
v_call: TRBV6-5
d_call: TRBD1
j_call: TRBJ2-7

cdr3_aa: CASSPSGGGDTEAFF
cdr3_nt: TGTGCCAGCTCACCGTCAGGAGGGGGCGACACTGAAGCTTTCTTT
clone_size: NA
v_call: TRBV18
d_call: TRBD1
j_call: TRBJ1-1

cdr3_aa: CASSPWDRGSEAFF
cdr3_nt: TGTGCCAGCTCACCCTGGGACAGGGGCTCTGAAGCTTTCTTT
clone_size: few
v_call: TRBV18
d_call: TRBD1
j_call: TRBJ1-1

cdr3_aa: CASSPSAAPAWEQYF
cdr3_nt: TGTGCCAGCTCACCCAGCGCGGCTCCCGCGTGGGAGCAGTACTTC
clone_size: NA
v_call: TRBV18
d_call: NA
j_call: TRBJ2-7

cdr3_aa: CASILRREKDTQYF
cdr3_nt: TGTGCCAGCATTCTTCGCAGGGAAAAAGATACGCAGTATTTT
clone_size: NA
v_call: TRBV11-2
d_call: NA
j_call: TRBJ2-3

cdr3_aa: CATRDSSYQPQHF
cdr3_nt: TGTGCCACTCGTGACAGTTCTTATCAGCCCCAGCATTTT
clone_size: NA
v_call: TRBV7-2
d_call: NA
j_call: TRBJ1-5

cdr3_aa: CASSPGLTGNEKLFF
cdr3_nt: TGCGCCAGCAGCCCAGGCTTGACGGGGAATGAAAAACTGTTTTTT
clone_size: NA
v_call: TRBV5-1
d_call: NA
j_call: TRBJ1-4

cdr3_aa: CASSLQSGSPLHF
cdr3_nt: TGTGCCAGCAGCCTCCAGTCAGGGTCACCCCTCCACTTT
clone_size: NA
v_call: TRBV9
d_call: NA
j_call: TRBJ1-6

cdr3_aa: CASSLGGGTGELFF
cdr3_nt: TGTGCCAGCAGTCTGGGGGGGGGTACCGGGGAGCTGTTTTTT
clone_size: NA
v_call: TRBV6-5
d_call: TRBD2
j_call: TRBJ2-2

cdr3_aa: CASRIPGGADNEQFF
cdr3_nt: TGTGCCAGCAGGATACCAGGGGGCGCAGACAATGAGCAGTTCTTC
clone_size: NA
v_call: TRBV2
d_call: TRBD1
j_call: TRBJ2-1

cdr3_aa: CAISGGQGYEQYF
cdr3_nt: TGTGCCATCAGTGGGGGACAGGGCTACGAGCAGTACTTC
clone_size: NA
v_call: TRBV10-3
d_call: TRBD1
j_call: TRBJ2-7

cdr3_aa: CASSSPGLAGADTQYF
cdr3_nt: TGTGCCAGCAGTTCTCCGGGACTAGCGGGAGCAGATACGCAGTATTTT
clone_size: NA
v_call: TRBV6-2/TRBV6-3
d_call: TRBD2
j_call: TRBJ2-3

cdr3_aa: CASSLWTDETQYF
cdr3_nt: TGTGCCAGCAGCCTGTGGACAGACGAGACCCAGTACTTC
clone_size: NA
v_call: TRBV7-9
d_call: NA
j_call: TRBJ2-5

cdr3_aa: CASSPSGRPQETQYF
cdr3_nt: TGCGCCAGCAGCCCTAGCGGGAGGCCCCAAGAGACCCAGTACTTC
clone_size: NA
v_call: TRBV4-1
d_call: TRBD2
j_call: TRBJ2-5